The subject of this entry is one T cell receptor beta chain. CDR1 and CDR2 (germline): GTSNPN, SVGIG (reference sequence). With 2 bases removed from V and 7 bases from J, the gap between germline ends came to 11 bases. This CDR3 is 12 amino acids long. The data derive from a study of blood T cell repertoires in COVID-19. Study-level background: From T cells, B-cell-depleted T cells, or PBMCs came the material, which was cDNA or gDNA.

It was during active infection that Seattle patients were enrolled and then longitudinally followed. In the original processing: For nucleated cells, counts were estimated from reference gene primer amplification. TCRdb's copy holds only in-frame clones and misses some; the assay was immunoSEQ multiplex PCR. From that table come the V and J calls and clone size; the DNA was used to work out D and trimming. The profile covers about 150,000 clones, with around 85% appearing a single time and 0.63% taken by the ten largest. The origin of this receptor is a man aged 60 to 69 with COVID-19, enrolled during active disease. Sequencing was done on a sample of peripheral blood. The chain is built from TRBV30 and TRBJ2-5, with unresolved D. CDR3 sequence: CAWSLVAVTQYF. CDR3 DNA sequence: TGTGCCTGGAGTCTGGTGGCGGTGACCCAGTACTTC. The whole variable domain, filled in from reference TRBV30 and TRBJ2-5, reads SQTIHQWPATLVQPVGSPLSLECTVEGTSNPNLYWYRQAAGRGLQLLFYSVGIGQISSEVPQNLSASRPQDRQFILSSKKLLLSDSGFYLCAWSLVAVTQYFGPGTRLLVL.